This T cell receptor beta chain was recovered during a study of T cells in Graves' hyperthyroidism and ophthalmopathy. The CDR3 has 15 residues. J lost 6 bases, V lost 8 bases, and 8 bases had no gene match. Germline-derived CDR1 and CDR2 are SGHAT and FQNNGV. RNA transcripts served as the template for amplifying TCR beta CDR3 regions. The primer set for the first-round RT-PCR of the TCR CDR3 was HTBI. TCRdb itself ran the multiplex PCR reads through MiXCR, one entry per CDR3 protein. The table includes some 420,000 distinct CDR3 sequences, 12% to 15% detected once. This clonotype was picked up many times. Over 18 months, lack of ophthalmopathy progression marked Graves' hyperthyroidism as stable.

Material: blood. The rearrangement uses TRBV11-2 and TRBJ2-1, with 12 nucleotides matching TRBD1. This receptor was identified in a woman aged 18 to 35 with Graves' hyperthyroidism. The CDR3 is CASRLRDRGLNEQFF. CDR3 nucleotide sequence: TGTGCCAGCCGACTCAGGGACAGGGGGCTCAATGAGCAGTTCTTC.